Following are 15 T cell receptor beta chains from one sample sequenced in a study of T cell clonotyping in hematopoietic cell transplantation. This sample's time point: recipient sample about 28 days before transplant, after cytoreduction. The protocol was immunoSEQ multiplex PCR, while the TCRdb copy is restricted to in-frame clones and leaves out a portion. This table holds 75,000 to 95,000 clones, 95% to 97% found once. Sample: peripheral blood mononuclear cells, taken before stem cell transplant. The source of these receptors is a woman aged 50 to 60 with acute myeloid leukemia. Some clones in this sample may be carry-over from other donors' samples.

The chain has TRBV30 and TRBJ1-2; D unresolved. Germline V gene sequence: CDR1 GTSNPN, CDR2 SVGIG (reference sequence). Trimming stripped 3 bases from V and 5 bases from J, with 7 bases between. This CDR3 is built from 11 residues. The CDR3 DNA sequence: TGTGCCTGGAGCCCCGGGTATGGCTACACCTTC. It specifies CAWSPGYGYTF.

V and J are TRBV7-6 and TRBJ2-2; D possibly corresponds to TRBD2 (5 bases). With 4 bases removed from V and 1 base from J, the gap between germline ends came to 10 bases. The CDR3 has 15 residues. The germline V gene encodes CDR1 SGHVS and CDR2 FNYEAQ. Written as DNA, the CDR3 is TGTGCCAGCAGCTCCGGGGTCCAGAACACCGGGGAGCTGTTTTTT. Translating it yields CASSSGVQNTGELFF.

CDR3 sequence: CSVRDRWYQETQYF. CDR3 DNA sequence: TGCAGCGTGCGGGACCGTTGGTACCAAGAGACCCAGTACTTC. The chain recombines TRBV29-1 with TRBJ2-5; tentative D call: TRBD2 (6 bases). V was cut by 6 bases and J by 0 bases, with 14 bases left in between. Germline values: CDR1 SQVTM, CDR2 ANQGSEA. This CDR3 has 14 residues. Filled out from reference TRBV29-1 and TRBJ2-5, the complete variable domain reads SAVISQKPSRDICQRGTSLTIQCQVDSQVTMMFWYRQQPGQSLTLIATANQGSEATYESGFVIDKFPISRPNLTFSTLTVSNMSPEDSSIYLCSVRDRWYQETQYFGPGTRLLVL.

This chain joins TRBV30 and TRBJ1-1; D unresolved. This CDR3 is 13 amino acids long. V was shortened by 2 bases and J by 1 base, with 8 bases between the two germline ends. In germline, CDR1 is GTSNPN, CDR2 SVGIG (reference sequence). For the CDR3, the DNA is TGTGCCTGGAGTACTACCCAGAACACTGAAGCTTTCTTT. It is translated as CAWSTTQNTEAFF.

The chain carries TRBV6-1 and TRBJ1-2; no definite D call. Germline V CDR1 and CDR2: MNHNS, SASEGT. The CDR3 sequence is 13 residues long. Trimming removed 4 bases from V and 4 bases from J, with 10 bases in between. DNA for the CDR3: TGTGCCAGCAGTGTTGGGGAGGGCTATGGCTACACCTTC. Translated, it gives CASSVGEGYGYTF.

The chain is built from TRBV4-2 and TRBJ1-6, with D perhaps TRBD1 (6 bases). The ends were cut back, 7 bases at V and 7 bases at J, with 14 bases in the middle. Per the germline V gene, CDR1 is LGHNA and CDR2 is YNFKEQ. The CDR3 runs to 14 residues. The CDR3 spells CASNQRQENSPLHF. CDR3 bases: TGTGCCAGCAACCAGAGACAGGAGAATTCACCCCTCCACTTT.

The V gene is TRBV28, the J gene TRBJ1-2; D remains unclear. Trimming left V 1 base short and J 2 bases short, with 2 bases between. Germline lookup yields CDR1 MDHEN and CDR2 SYDVKM. This CDR3 comprises 12 residues. In DNA form, the CDR3 reads TGTGCCAGCAGTTTATCGAACTATGGCTACACCTTC. Translation: CASSLSNYGYTF.

The rearrangement joins TRBV2 to TRBJ1-2; weak D call: TRBD1 (6 bases). The CDR3 is 11 residues long. The germline V gene encodes CDR1 SNHLY and CDR2 FYNNEI. The V end was cut by 8 bases, the J end by 4 bases, with 8 bases between. DNA for the CDR3: TGTGCCAGCGGACAGTTCTATGGCTACACCTTC. Protein product: CASGQFYGYTF.

The chain uses TRBV6-5 and TRBJ2-1; tentatively, D is TRBD1 (5 bases). The CDR3 has 14 residues. The germline V gene encodes CDR1 MNHEY and CDR2 SVGAGI. Deletions cut 2 bases from V and 7 bases from J, with 12 bases between. This CDR3 is CASSYGHGPNEQFF. As DNA, the CDR3 is TGTGCCAGCAGTTACGGACACGGACCGAATGAGCAGTTCTTC.

V and J are TRBV29-1 and TRBJ1-3; D ambiguous. In germline, CDR1 is SQVTM, CDR2 ANQGSEA. The CDR3 has 13 residues. The germline V and J ends were trimmed by 3 bases and 3 bases, with 9 bases remaining between them. The CDR3 DNA follows: TGCAGCGTTGACAGACGAAGTGGAAACACCATATATTTT. It translates to CSVDRRSGNTIYF. Full variable domain (remainder filled in from reference TRBV29-1 and TRBJ1-3): SAVISQKPSRDICQRGTSLTIQCQVDSQVTMMFWYRQQPGQSLTLIATANQGSEATYESGFVIDKFPISRPNLTFSTLTVSNMSPEDSSIYLCSVDRRSGNTIYFGEGSWLTVV.

The genes are TRBV19 and TRBJ1-1; D not certain. This CDR3 has 13 amino acids. Between the trimmed V and J ends, which lost 5 bases and 4 bases, there was a span of 11 bases. Germline CDR1 reads LNHDA; CDR2 reads SQIVND (reference sequence). This CDR3 is CASSDGLFTEAFF. The DNA of the CDR3 is TGTGCCAGTAGTGACGGTTTGTTCACTGAAGCTTTCTTT.

The V and J genes are TRBV7-9 and TRBJ1-5; D unclear. This CDR3 is 16 amino acids long. Trimming left V 1 base short and J 0 bases short, with 10 bases between. CDR1 and CDR2 from the germline V gene are SEHNR and FQNEAQ (reference sequence). CDR3: CASSLGVGYSNQPQHF. The DNA for the CDR3 is TGTGCCAGCAGCTTAGGGGTAGGGTATAGCAATCAGCCCCAGCATTTT.

V usage is TRBV2 and J usage is TRBJ1-2; no clear D. CDR1 is SNHLY, CDR2 FYNNEI, per germline. The CDR3 extends over 13 amino acids. V shed 6 bases and J shed 8 bases, with 16 bases lying between them. CDR3 amino acids: CASRDSVGGGYTF. DNA of the CDR3: TGTGCCAGCAGGGATTCCGTAGGAGGGGGCTACACCTTC.

The chain links TRBV30 to TRBJ1-1; no clear D gene. Per the germline V gene, CDR1 is GTSNPN and CDR2 is SVGIG (reference sequence). The length of the CDR3 is 14 residues. Trimming removed 3 bases from V and 0 bases from J, with 11 bases in between. The CDR3 nucleotides read TGTGCCTGGAGCAACCAATTTCTGAACACTGAAGCTTTCTTT. It specifies CAWSNQFLNTEAFF.

The rearrangement uses TRBV2 and TRBJ1-2; no reliable D call. Per the germline V gene, CDR1 is SNHLY and CDR2 is FYNNEI. V shed 7 bases and J shed 4 bases, with 10 bases lying between them. This CDR3 spans 12 amino acids. The CDR3 nucleotides are TGTGCCAGCAACGTTCATGCCTATGGCTACACCTTC. This translates into CASNVHAYGYTF.